These T cell receptor beta chains were read from a single sample in a study of spatial heterogeneity in lung cancer. TCRdb independently ran MiXCR on the 5' RACE reads; one entry per CDR3 protein. Of about 39,000 distinct CDR3 sequences in the sample, 5.8% were seen once. The sequencing here drew on PBMCs, taken at surgery. These TCRs come from a male donor with early-stage non-small cell lung cancer. CDR3s include the opening cysteine and the closing phenylalanine or tryptophan. D genes are given only for firm matches. For some rows the clone size is stated as once, few or many, or as a class when expanded; others skip it.

D	size	V	J	DNA	CDR3
TRBD1	many	TRBV5-5	TRBJ1-3	TGTGCCAGCAGCCGGGACAGGGGAGGAAACACCATATATTTT	CASSRDRGGNTIYF
TRBD1	many	TRBV6-6	TRBJ2-3	TGTGCCAGCAGTCGGGACAGGGGTACAGATACGCAGTATTTT	CASSRDRGTDTQYF
NA	few	TRBV27	TRBJ2-7	TGTGCCAGCAGTCGCAGCCTACAGGGAAGCGAGCAGTACTTC	CASSRSLQGSEQYF
TRBD2	many	TRBV18	TRBJ2-1	TGTGCCAGCTCACCTAGCGGGGGGCCATACAATGAGCAGTTCTTC	CASSPSGGPYNEQFF
NA	few	TRBV6-1	TRBJ1-5	TGTGCCAGCATGACAATTAGCAATCAGCCCCAGCATTTT	CASMTISNQPQHF
NA	NA	TRBV5-1	TRBJ1-2	TGCGCCAGCAGCTCACCAACAGGGAAGGATGGCTACACCTTC	CASSSPTGKDGYTF
NA	many	TRBV2	TRBJ2-4	TGTGCCAGCCCTAAAAACCGGGGGTCCAAAAACATTCAGTACTTC	CASPKNRGSKNIQYF
NA	few	TRBV15	TRBJ2-7	TGTGCCACCAGCAGAGATATAGGGGTTTACGAGCAGTACTTC	CATSRDIGVYEQYF
NA	NA	TRBV11-2	TRBJ1-1	TGTGCCAGCAGCTTAGGGGTCTGGACTGAAGCTTTCTTT	CASSLGVWTEAFF
NA	few	TRBV5-6	TRBJ2-1	TGTGCCAGCAGCTCTCTTCGGGGGTACAATGAGCAGTTCTTC	CASSSLRGYNEQFF
NA	many	TRBV15	TRBJ2-7	TGTGCCACCAGCAGAGACTCCTTAAACACCTACGAGCAGTACTTC	CATSRDSLNTYEQYF
NA	few	TRBV11-1	TRBJ1-6	TGTGCCAGCAGTAACAGGGTAGCTAATTCACCCCTCCACTTT	CASSNRVANSPLHF
NA	many	TRBV10-3	TRBJ1-5	TGTGCCATCAGTCCAGGGCGTAGCAATCAGCCCCAGCATTTT	CAISPGRSNQPQHF
NA	NA	TRBV4-1	TRBJ1-4	TGCGCCAGCAGCCCCGAACAGGTTGCTAATGAAAAACTGTTTTTT	CASSPEQVANEKLFF
NA	many	TRBV5-1	TRBJ2-1	TGCGCCAGCAGCTATTCTCCTCCTAAGCAGTTCTTC	CASSYSPPKQFF
NA	NA	TRBV9	TRBJ2-1	TGTGCCAGCAGCGTAGGTACTAGCACGGGTGAGCAGTTCTTC	CASSVGTSTGEQFF
TRBD1	many	TRBV6-2/TRBV6-3	TRBJ2-7	TGTGCCAGCAGTCTGACAGGGAACTACGAGCAGTACTTC	CASSLTGNYEQYF